The subject of this entry is one T cell receptor beta chain. Its specificity is not known. This sample stems from a study of CD8+ T cells in alopecia areata. Regarding the study as a whole: There were also resident alphabeta T cells of normal skin sequenced in scalp samples. Researchers report lesional scalp, most notably alopecia totalis/universalis, outstripped normal scalp in clonality.

Lesional scalp tissue (obtained by punch biopsy) and peripheral blood were collected from alopecia areata patients. It was cDNA, reverse transcribed from extracted RNA, that served as the sequencing template. This table comes from immunoSEQ multiplex PCR, and its TCRdb copy is limited to in-frame clones, with some not included. In the table there are some 120,000 clones, approximately 53% of which are singletons. CDR1 and CDR2 from the germline V gene are LNHNV and YYDKDF (reference sequence). The CDR3 extends over 15 amino acids. V lost 0 bases, J lost 8 bases, and 16 bases lay in between. The source material was CD4+ T cells sorted from blood, sampled at week 0. This chain links TRBV15 with TRBJ1-2; the D is unclear. The TCR comes from a human donor with alopecia areata. CDR3 amino acids: CATSREGRWIGGYTF. CDR3 nucleotides: TGTGCCACCAGCAGAGAGGGCCGGTGGATCGGGGGCTACACCTTC. Looking up the rest from reference TRBV15 and TRBJ1-2 gives the full variable domain: DAMVIQNPRYQVTQFGKPVTLSCSQTLNHNVMYWYQQKSSQAPKLLFHYYDKDFNNEADTPDNFQSRRPNTSFCFLDIRSPGLGDTAMYLCATSREGRWIGGYTFGSGTRLTVV.